The clone carrying this T cell receptor (beta chain) was counted a single time. Trimming cost V 7 bases and J 0 bases; bases outside gene matches: 5. Looked up from germline, CDR1 is LNHDA and CDR2 is SQIVND (reference sequence). The CDR3 covers 14 residues. The data belong to a study of blood T cell repertoires in COVID-19. Authors' methods: Nucleated cell number was recorded as an estimate derived from reference gene primer amplification. Clones were read by immunoSEQ multiplex PCR, and TCRdb kept only the in-frame ones, dropping some. V and J calls and clone size are given by that table; D and trimming were obtained from the DNA. Counted here are some 130,000 clones, over 80% occurring once; the ten biggest clones make up more than 9.5%.

The sequence came from a middle-aged man with active or convalescent COVID-19. The chain links TRBV19 to TRBJ2-7; 8 bases are shared with TRBD2. Sample: peripheral blood. The CDR3 DNA reads as TGTGCCAGTAAAGCGGGGGTGAACTCCTACGAGCAGTACTTC. This gives the protein CASKAGVNSYEQYF.